The 7 T cell receptor beta chains in this list originate from one sample, sequenced in a study of blood T cell repertoires in COVID-19. The assay was immunoSEQ multiplex PCR, and TCRdb's table has in-frame clones only and misses some. The top ten hold less than 30% of the sample, which has over 150,000 clones, about 79% seen once. Sequenced input: peripheral blood. The receptors originated from a woman in her seventies with acute or convalescent COVID-19.

The genes are TRBV19 and TRBJ2-4; 8 bases are a match to TRBD1. V dropped 5 bases and J dropped 8; count of bases not matched to a gene: 8. This CDR3 is 14 amino acids long. Per germline, CDR1 LNHDA and CDR2 SQIVND (reference sequence). The CDR3 protein is CASSLDRALDIQYF. CDR3 bases: TGTGCCAGTAGTCTGGACAGGGCCCTTGACATTCAGTACTTC.

The rearrangement links TRBV7-2 to TRBJ2-1, with 8 positions matching TRBD2. Germline values: CDR1 SGHTA, CDR2 FQGNSA. After removal of 2 bases from V and 0 bases from J, the junction contained 6 bases not matched to a gene. This CDR3 spans 17 amino acids. CDR3 nucleotide sequence: TGTGCCAGCAGCTTATGGAGCGGGAGCGACTCCTACAATGAGCAGTTCTTC. This gives the protein CASSLWSGSDSYNEQFF.

This chain joins TRBV24-1 and TRBJ2-1; 10 nucleotides line up with TRBD1. The CDR3 length is 15 residues. Trimming at V came to 5 bases and at J to 6 bases, leaving 6 bases not matched to a gene. Germline CDR1 is KGHDR and CDR2 is SFDVKD. Here the CDR3 reads CATSVGTGVSNEQFF. Written as DNA, the CDR3 is TGTGCCACCAGTGTGGGGACAGGGGTTAGCAATGAGCAGTTCTTC.

The V call is TRBV10-2, the J call TRBJ2-1, with 9 bases that match TRBD2. This CDR3 contains 14 residues. V lost 7 bases and J lost 5; bases outside the gene matches: 6. Germline CDR1 is WSHSY and CDR2 is SAAADI. CDR3 nucleotide sequence: TGCGCCAGCACTCAGACTAGCGGTCACAATGAGCAGTTCTTC. Amino acid sequence: CASTQTSGHNEQFF.

Details on this clone: Other DNA sequences from this sample encode an identical CDR3 as well. V is TRBV7-2 and J is TRBJ2-1; D is undetermined. In germline, CDR1 is SGHTA, CDR2 FQGNSA. V was clipped by 5 bases and J by 6 bases, with 5 bases between them. The CDR3 totals 11 residues. Here the CDR3 reads CASSPSNEQFF. The DNA for the CDR3 is TGTGCCAGCAGCCCCAGCAATGAGCAGTTCTTC.

The table lists this clone with a few counts. The rearrangement links TRBV19 to TRBJ1-1; D uncertain. V lost 5 bases and J 3 bases, leaving 7 bases between the germline ends. CDR1 and CDR2 (germline): LNHDA, SQIVND (reference sequence). The CDR3 length is 12 residues. This chain's CDR3 is CASSSVYTEAFF. The CDR3 DNA reads as TGTGCCAGTAGTTCTGTCTACACTGAAGCTTTCTTT.

This clone was counted between two and nine times. Other DNA sequences in this sample translate to the same CDR3. The V and J genes are TRBV12-3 or TRBV12-4 and TRBJ1-2; the D is unclear. The V end lost 2 bases, the J end lost 4 bases, and 8 bases lay between the germline ends. CDR3 length equals 13 residues. Here the CDR3 DNA reads TGTGCCAGCAGTTTATCCAACGGCTATGGCTACACCTTC. Translating it yields CASSLSNGYGYTF.